The TCR beta chain described here comes from a study of T cell responses to AZD1222 COVID-19 vaccine (dated by TCRdb to the early 2020s). In terms of the full investigation: Because spike-specific TCR depth and breadth did not differ between the two schedules, AZD1222 recipients who got a second dose at roughly 4 weeks were pooled with those who got a second dose at roughly 12 weeks. A total of 230 or so trial participants underwent TCR sequencing, of whom approximately 210 received two doses of AZD1222 and 26 received two doses of the MenACWY control vaccine. Trial participants were enrolled by age into 18-55, 56-69 and 70-plus year subgroups, with approximately 150, 30 and 60 TCR-sequenced participants respectively.

Taken from cysteine to phenylalanine, the CDR3 has 15 residues. Only the CDR3 portion is preserved as DNA: 45 bases, with reading frame beginning at the first base. Germline trimming amounts to 3 bases on V and 5 bases on J, with 6 as the count of junction bases outside the gene matches. CDR1 SGHRS and CDR2 YFSETQ were looked up in the germline V gene. Interpreted using the paper, the time point label stands for: baseline before first vaccination. Samples from vaccinated people were obtained from the UK trials COV001 and COV002, which included a single-blind randomized controlled phase 2/3 trial of AZD1222 (ChAdOx1 nCoV-19) in healthy adults. For TCRbeta chain sequencing, PBMC samples were collected from trial participants at day 0 and at day 28 after the second dose. A remark on this clone: There is no known antigen for this receptor. No base qualities exist here, and no much larger clone lies one base off it.

Findings and caveats that apply to the study as a whole: Most participants were white British and females outnumbered males, and the authors suggested that clonal diversity may have been underestimated. Vaccine-associated CD4 TCRs spanned the whole spike protein, with dominant responses in regions 160-218 and 743-854. The 56-69-year group was small, and its depth increase did not reach significance, likely because of low power. Reportedly, close to half of the unique spike-specific TCRs recognized epitopes lying outside the regions that are mutated in the B.1.351 and B.1.1.7 variants. Because no day 14 peak-response samples were available, the repertoires could be characterized only after the peak T cell response. A significant rise in spike-specific TCR breadth and depth was observed after two AZD1222 doses relative to day 0 and relative to MenACWY recipients. Only a handful of AZD1222 recipients were SARS-CoV-2 seropositive at baseline, limiting conclusions about previously exposed vaccinees.

The CDR3 regions of human TCRbeta chains were analyzed by immunosequencing. Turning to the authors' computational methods: Repertoire TCRs were matched against a reference library of SARS-CoV-2-specific TCRs generated with the MIRA antigen-specificity platform. Breadth meant the fraction of unique TCRs that were SARS-CoV-2-associated, whereas depth meant the fraction of total T cells that were SARS-CoV-2-associated. Using the MIRA data, each spike-specific TCR was mapped to the spike region that the TCR reacts to and placed in a CD4 or CD8 class. Log10-transformed breadth and depth values were compared by one-way ANOVA with Sidak's multiple comparisons tests. TCRdb stores this immuneACCESS table with in-frame sequences only. Part of the clones is absent; in the studies checked, under half of the shortfall reflects unresolved V genes, and no reason is known for the rest. V, J and clone size were drawn from that table, and D and trimming were deduced from the DNA. The sample table lists tens of thousands of clones, 65% to 90% of them with a count of one. Together, the top ten hold approximately 19% of the sample.

The sequencing used peripheral blood, collected on day 0 of AZD1222 vaccination. This TCR came from an adult in good health. The sequence joins TRBV5-1 to TRBJ1-1, and 11 junctional nucleotides match TRBD1. CDR3 reads: CASSWEGQGGTEAFF. In nucleotide form, the sequence is TGCGCCAGCAGCTGGGAGGGACAGGGGGGAACTGAAGCTTTCTTT.